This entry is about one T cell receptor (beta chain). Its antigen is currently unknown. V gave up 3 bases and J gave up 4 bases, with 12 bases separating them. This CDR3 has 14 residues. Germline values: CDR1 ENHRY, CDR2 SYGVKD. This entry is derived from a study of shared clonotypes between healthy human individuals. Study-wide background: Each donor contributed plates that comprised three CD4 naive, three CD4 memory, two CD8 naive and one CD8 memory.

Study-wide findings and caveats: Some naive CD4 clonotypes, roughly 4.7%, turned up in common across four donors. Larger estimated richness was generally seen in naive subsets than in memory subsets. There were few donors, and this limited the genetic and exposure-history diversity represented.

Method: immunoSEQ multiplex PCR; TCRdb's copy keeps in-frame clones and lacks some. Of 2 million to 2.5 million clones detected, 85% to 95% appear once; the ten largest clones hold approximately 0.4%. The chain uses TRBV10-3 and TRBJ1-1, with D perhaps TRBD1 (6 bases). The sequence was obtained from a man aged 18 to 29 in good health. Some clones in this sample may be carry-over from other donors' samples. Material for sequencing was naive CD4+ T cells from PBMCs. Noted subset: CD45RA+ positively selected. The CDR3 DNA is TGTGCCATCAGTGACCCAGACAGGTCCACTGAAGCTTTCTTT. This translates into CAISDPDRSTEAFF.